The source of this T cell receptor beta chain is a study of beta chain features in type 1 diabetes. Per the germline V gene, CDR1 is SGHTA and CDR2 is FQGNSA. Trimming cost V 5 bases and J 2 bases; bases outside gene matches: 13. This CDR3 has 17 residues. Findings and caveats of the study: For type 1 diabetes patients, VDJ junctions showed fewer insertions and more deletions. Moderately but significantly shorter TCRB CDR3s were found in Type 1 diabetes patients in all four CD4+ subsets. Within patients, naive, central memory and Treg TCRB repertoires seemed more similar than within healthy donors.

Every isolated RNA sample was fully reverse transcribed, so sequencing captured expressed TCRB transcripts. Approximately 3.6 million reads were obtained on average from naive, central memory and regulatory T cell samples. The method was immunoSEQ multiplex PCR; TCRdb's version includes in-frame clones alone and lacks a portion of them. The data contain about 180,000 clones, about 7.8% of them singletons. This clone was found a few times. Its antigen is not identified. This TCR came from a middle-aged woman with type 1 diabetes. Sample: central memory CD4+ T cells from blood. The gene calls are TRBV7-2 and TRBJ2-7; 9 nucleotides match TRBD2. CDR3 in amino acids: CASSLQGAGGDPYEQYF. The CDR3 nucleotides are TGTGCCAGCAGCCTTCAAGGGGCGGGAGGGGATCCCTACGAGCAGTACTTC. Full variable domain (missing parts from reference TRBV7-2 and TRBJ2-7): GAGVSQSPSNKVTEKGKDVELRCDPISGHTALYWYRQSLGQGLEFLIYFQGNSAPDKSGLPSDRFSAERTGGSVSTLTIQRTQQEDSAVYLCASSLQGAGGDPYEQYFGPGTRLTVT.